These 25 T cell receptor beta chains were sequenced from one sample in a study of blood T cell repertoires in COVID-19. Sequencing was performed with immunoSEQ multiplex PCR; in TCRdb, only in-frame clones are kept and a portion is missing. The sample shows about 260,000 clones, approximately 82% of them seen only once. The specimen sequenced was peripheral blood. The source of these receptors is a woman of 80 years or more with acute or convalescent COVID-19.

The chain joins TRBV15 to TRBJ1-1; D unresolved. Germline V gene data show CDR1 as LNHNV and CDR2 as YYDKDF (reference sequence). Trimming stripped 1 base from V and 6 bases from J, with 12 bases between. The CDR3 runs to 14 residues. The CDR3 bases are TGTGCCACCAGCAGAGGAGCGCAGAGGGCTGAAGCTTTCTTT. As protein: CATSRGAQRAEAFF.

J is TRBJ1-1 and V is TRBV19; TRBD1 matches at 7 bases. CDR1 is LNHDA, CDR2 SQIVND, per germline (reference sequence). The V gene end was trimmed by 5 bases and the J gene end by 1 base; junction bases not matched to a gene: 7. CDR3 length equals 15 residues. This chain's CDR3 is CASSLQGSRNTEAFF. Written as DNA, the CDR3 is TGTGCCAGTAGTCTACAGGGGTCTCGGAACACTGAAGCTTTCTTT.

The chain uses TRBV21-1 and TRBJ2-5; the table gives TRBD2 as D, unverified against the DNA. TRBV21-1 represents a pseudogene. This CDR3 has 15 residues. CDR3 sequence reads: CASRAGTSGGETQYF. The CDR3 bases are TGTGCCAGCAGAGCCGGGACTAGCGGGGGAGAGACCCAGTACTTC.

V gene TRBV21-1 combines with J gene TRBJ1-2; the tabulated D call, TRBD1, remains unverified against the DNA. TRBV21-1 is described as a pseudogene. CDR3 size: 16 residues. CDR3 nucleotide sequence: TGTGCCAGCAGCAAAGAACAGGGGGCAGAGGTTGATGGCTACACCTTC. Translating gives CASSKEQGAEVDGYTF.

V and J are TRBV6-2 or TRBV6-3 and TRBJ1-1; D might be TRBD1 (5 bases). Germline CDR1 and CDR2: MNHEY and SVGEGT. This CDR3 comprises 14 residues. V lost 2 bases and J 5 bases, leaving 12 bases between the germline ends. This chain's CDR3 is CASSYRGGWTEAFF. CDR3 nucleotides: TGTGCCAGCAGTTACAGGGGTGGTTGGACTGAAGCTTTCTTT.

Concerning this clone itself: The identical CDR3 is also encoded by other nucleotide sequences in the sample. CDR3 coding DNA: TGCGCCAGCAGCTTGGAAGGCGGCTTCAATCAGCCCCAGCATTTT. Its translation: CASSLEGGFNQPQHF. The chain carries TRBV5-1 and TRBJ1-5; D gene ambiguous. Between the trimmed V and J ends, which lost 0 bases and 3 bases, there was a span of 10 bases. The CDR3 extends over 15 amino acids. Germline V lookup: CDR1 SGHRS, CDR2 YFSETQ.

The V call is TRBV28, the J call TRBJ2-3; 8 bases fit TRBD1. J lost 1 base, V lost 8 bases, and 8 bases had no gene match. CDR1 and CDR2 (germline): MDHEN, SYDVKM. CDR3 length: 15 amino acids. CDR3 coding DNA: TGTGCCAGCGGCTACAGGGGGTCGGGCACAGATACGCAGTATTTT. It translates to CASGYRGSGTDTQYF.

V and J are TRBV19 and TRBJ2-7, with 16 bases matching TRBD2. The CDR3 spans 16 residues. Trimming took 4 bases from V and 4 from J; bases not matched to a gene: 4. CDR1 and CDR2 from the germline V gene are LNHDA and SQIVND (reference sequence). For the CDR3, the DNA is TGTGCCAGTAGTACCGGGACTAGCGGGGGGGAGTACGAGCAGTACTTC. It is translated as CASSTGTSGGEYEQYF.

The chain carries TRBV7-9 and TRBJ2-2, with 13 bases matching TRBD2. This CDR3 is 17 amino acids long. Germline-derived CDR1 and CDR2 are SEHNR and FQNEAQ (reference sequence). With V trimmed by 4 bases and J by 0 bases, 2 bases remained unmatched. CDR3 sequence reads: CASSYGLAGANTGELFF. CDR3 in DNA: TGTGCCAGCAGCTACGGACTAGCGGGAGCGAACACCGGGGAGCTGTTTTTT.

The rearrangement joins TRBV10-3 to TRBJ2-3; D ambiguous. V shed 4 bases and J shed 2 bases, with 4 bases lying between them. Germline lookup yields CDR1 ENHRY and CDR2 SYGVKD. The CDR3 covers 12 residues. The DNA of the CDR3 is TGTGCCATCAGTGTAGACACAGATACGCAGTATTTT. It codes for CAISVDTDTQYF.

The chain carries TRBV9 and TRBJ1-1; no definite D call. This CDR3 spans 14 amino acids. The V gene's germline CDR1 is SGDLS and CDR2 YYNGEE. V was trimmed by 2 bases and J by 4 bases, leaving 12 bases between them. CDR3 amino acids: CASSVGPGFTEAFF. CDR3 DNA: TGTGCCAGCAGCGTTGGTCCGGGGTTCACTGAAGCTTTCTTT. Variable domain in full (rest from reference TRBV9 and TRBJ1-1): DSGVTQTPKHLITATGQRVTLRCSPRSGDLSVYWYQQSLDQGLQFLIQYYNGEERAKGNILERFSAQQFPDLHSELNLSSLELGDSALYFCASSVGPGFTEAFFGQGTRLTVV.

Written as DNA, the CDR3 is TGTGCCAGCAGCGCCTTAGCGGGGTTAGGCACAGATACGCAGTATTTT. It translates to CASSALAGLGTDTQYF. J is TRBJ2-3 and V is TRBV7-6; TRBD2 agrees at 8 bases. This CDR3 has 16 residues. V was pared by 5 bases and J by 1 base, with 8 bases of the junction left unmatched. Germline CDR1 SGHVS, CDR2 FNYEAQ. Together with reference TRBV7-6 and TRBJ2-3, the CDR3 gives the full variable domain: GAGVSQSPRYKVTKRGQDVALRCDPISGHVSLYWYRQALGQGPEFLTYFNYEAQQDKSGLPNDRFSAERPEGSISTLTIQRTEQRDSAMYRCASSALAGLGTDTQYFGPGTRLTVL.

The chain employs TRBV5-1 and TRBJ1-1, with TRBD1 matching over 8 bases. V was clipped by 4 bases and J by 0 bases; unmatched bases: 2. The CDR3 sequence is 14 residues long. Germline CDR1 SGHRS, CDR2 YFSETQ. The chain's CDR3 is CASSRDRMNTEAFF. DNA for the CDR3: TGCGCCAGCAGCAGGGACAGGATGAACACTGAAGCTTTCTTT.

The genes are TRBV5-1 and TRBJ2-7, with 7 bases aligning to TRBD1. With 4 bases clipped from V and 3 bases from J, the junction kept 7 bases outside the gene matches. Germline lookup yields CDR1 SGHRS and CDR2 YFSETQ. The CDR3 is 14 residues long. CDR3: CASSQGQRDYEQYF. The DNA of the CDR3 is TGCGCCAGCAGCCAGGGACAGCGAGACTACGAGCAGTACTTC. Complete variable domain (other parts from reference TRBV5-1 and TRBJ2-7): KAGVTQTPRYLIKTRGQQVTLSCSPISGHRSVSWYQQTPGQGLQFLFEYFSETQRNKGNFPGRFSGRQFSNSRSEMNVSTLELGDSALYLCASSQGQRDYEQYFGPGTRLTVT.

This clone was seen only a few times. The CDR3, as DNA: TGTGCCAGCAGTGACGGGGGAAGTGGCAATCAGCCCCAGCATTTT. Translation gives CASSDGGSGNQPQHF. The V and J genes are TRBV6-2 or TRBV6-3 and TRBJ1-5; D may be TRBD1 (5 bases). V lost 5 bases and J 2 bases, leaving 13 bases between the germline ends. This CDR3 has 15 amino acids. From germline, CDR1 is MNHEY and CDR2 SVGEGT.

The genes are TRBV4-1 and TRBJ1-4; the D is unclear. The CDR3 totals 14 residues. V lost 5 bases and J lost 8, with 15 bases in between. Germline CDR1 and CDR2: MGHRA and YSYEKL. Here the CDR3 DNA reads TGCGCCAGCAGCGTGGACTCGGTAAGAGAAAAACTGTTTTTT. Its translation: CASSVDSVREKLFF.

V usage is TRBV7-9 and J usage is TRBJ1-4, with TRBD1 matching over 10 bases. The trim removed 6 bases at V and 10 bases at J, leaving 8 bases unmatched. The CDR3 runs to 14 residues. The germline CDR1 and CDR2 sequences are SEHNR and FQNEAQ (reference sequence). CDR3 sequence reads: CASSLSGQGGKLFF. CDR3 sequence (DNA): TGTGCCAGCAGTCTAAGCGGACAGGGGGGAAAACTGTTTTTT.

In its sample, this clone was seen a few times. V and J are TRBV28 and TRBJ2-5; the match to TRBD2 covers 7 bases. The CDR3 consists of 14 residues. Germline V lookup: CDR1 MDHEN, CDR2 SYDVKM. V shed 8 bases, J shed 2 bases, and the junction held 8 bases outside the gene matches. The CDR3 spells CASSWASGQETQYF. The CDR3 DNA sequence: TGTGCCAGCTCTTGGGCTAGCGGTCAAGAGACCCAGTACTTC.

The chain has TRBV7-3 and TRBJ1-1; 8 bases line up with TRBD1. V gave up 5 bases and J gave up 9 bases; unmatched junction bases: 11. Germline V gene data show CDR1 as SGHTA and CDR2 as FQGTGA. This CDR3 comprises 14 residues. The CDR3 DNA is TGTGCCAGCAGCCCGGCGGGGCAGGGGGCTAAAGCTTTCTTT. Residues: CASSPAGQGAKAFF.

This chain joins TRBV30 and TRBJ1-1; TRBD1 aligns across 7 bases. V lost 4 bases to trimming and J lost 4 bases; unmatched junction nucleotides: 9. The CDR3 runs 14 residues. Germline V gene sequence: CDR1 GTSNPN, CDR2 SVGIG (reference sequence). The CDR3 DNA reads TGTGCCTGGACTCAGACAGGGCTGCGCACTGAAGCTTTCTTT. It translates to CAWTQTGLRTEAFF.

The CDR3 region is CASSLTQGVNEKLFF. CDR3 DNA sequence: TGTGCCAGCTCACTCACACAGGGGGTTAATGAAAAACTGTTTTTT. The chain couples TRBV18 to TRBJ1-4; TRBD1 matches 8 bases. The CDR3 is 15 residues long. Germline-derived CDR1 and CDR2 are KGHSH and LQKENI. V lost 4 bases, J lost 4 bases, and 5 bases stayed unmatched.

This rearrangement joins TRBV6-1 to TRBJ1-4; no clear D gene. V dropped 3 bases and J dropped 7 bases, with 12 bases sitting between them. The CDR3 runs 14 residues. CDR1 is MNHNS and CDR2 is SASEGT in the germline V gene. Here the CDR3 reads CASSDVKRVEKLFF. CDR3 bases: TGTGCCAGCAGTGATGTCAAGAGGGTTGAAAAACTGTTTTTT.

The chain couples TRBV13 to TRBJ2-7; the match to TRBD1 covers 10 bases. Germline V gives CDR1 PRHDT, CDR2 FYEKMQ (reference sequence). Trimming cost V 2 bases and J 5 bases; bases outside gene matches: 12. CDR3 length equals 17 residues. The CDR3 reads CASSLYSPGQGIDEQYF. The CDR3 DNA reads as TGTGCCAGCAGCTTATACTCCCCGGGACAGGGGATCGACGAGCAGTACTTC.

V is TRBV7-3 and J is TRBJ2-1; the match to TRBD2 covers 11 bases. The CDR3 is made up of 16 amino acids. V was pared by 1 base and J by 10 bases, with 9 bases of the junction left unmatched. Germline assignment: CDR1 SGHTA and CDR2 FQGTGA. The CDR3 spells CASSLMGLAVGGEQFF. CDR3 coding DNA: TGTGCCAGCAGCTTAATGGGACTAGCGGTTGGAGGGGAGCAGTTCTTC.

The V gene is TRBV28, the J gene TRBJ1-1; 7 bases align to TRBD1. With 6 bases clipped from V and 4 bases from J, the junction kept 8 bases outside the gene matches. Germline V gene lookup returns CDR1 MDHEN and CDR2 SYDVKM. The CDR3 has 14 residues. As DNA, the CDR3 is TGTGCCAGCAGGACGACAGGGTCGACCACTGAAGCTTTCTTT. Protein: CASRTTGSTTEAFF.